The clone carrying this T cell receptor (beta chain) was detected only a few times. The antigen remains unidentified. The sample belongs to a study of beta chain features in type 1 diabetes. Overall study: Patients looked much like healthy donors when it came to age, gender and cell yields. Study-level points and caveats: Moderate but significant shortening of TCRB CDR3s was recorded in all four CD4+ subsets from Type 1 diabetes patients. VDJ junctions sequenced from type 1 diabetes patients showed fewer insertions and more deletions. Within the patient group, naive, central memory and Treg TCRB repertoires appeared more similar to each other than within healthy donors.

The germline gives CDR1 SGHRS, CDR2 YFSETQ. This CDR3 has 16 amino acids. V shed 1 base and J 7 bases; nucleotides not matched to a gene: 11. Expressed TCRB transcripts were sequenced after all isolated RNA was converted to cDNA. Read counts averaged around 3.9 million for samples of naive, central memory and regulatory T cells. TCRdb's copy holds only in-frame clones and misses some; the assay was immunoSEQ multiplex PCR. The sample contains 250,000 to 300,000 clones, roughly an eighth of which appear only once. This chain joins TRBV5-1 and TRBJ1-2; the match to TRBD1 covers 9 bases. Sequencing was carried out using naive CD4+ T cells from blood. This receptor was identified in a man under 40 with type 1 diabetes. The DNA for the CDR3 is TGCGCCAGCAGCTTGACCCTGACGGGACAGGGCCCTGGCTACACCTTC. Its translation is CASSLTLTGQGPGYTF.